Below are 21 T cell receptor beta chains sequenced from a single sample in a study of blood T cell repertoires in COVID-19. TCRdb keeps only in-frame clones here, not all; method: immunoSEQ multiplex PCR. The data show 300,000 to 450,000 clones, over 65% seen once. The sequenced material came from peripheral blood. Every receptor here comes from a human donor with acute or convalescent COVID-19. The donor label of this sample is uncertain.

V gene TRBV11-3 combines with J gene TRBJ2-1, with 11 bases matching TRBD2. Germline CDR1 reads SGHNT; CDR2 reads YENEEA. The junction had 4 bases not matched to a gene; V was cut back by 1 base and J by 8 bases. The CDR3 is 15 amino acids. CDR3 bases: TGTGCCAGCAGCTTAGCCCAACTAGCGGGGGATGAGCAGTTCTTC. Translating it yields CASSLAQLAGDEQFF.

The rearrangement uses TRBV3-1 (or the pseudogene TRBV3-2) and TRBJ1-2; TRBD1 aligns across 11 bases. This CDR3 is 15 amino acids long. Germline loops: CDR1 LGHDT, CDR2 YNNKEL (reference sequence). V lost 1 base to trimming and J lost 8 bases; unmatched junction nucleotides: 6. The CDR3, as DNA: TGTGCCAGCAGCCAAGGGGGACAGGGGGGCTTCGGCTACACCTTC. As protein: CASSQGGQGGFGYTF.

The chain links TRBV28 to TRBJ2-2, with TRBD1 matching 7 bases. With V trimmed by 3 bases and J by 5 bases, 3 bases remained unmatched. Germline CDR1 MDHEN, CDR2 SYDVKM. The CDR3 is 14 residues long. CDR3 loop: CASSLDRWTGELFF. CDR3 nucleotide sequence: TGTGCCAGCAGTTTGGACAGGTGGACCGGGGAGCTGTTTTTT. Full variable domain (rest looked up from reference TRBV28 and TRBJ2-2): DVKVTQSSRYLVKRTGEKVFLECVQDMDHENMFWYRQDPGLGLRLIYFSYDVKMKEKGDIPEGYSVSREKKERFSLILESASTNQTSMYLCASSLDRWTGELFFGEGSRLTVL.

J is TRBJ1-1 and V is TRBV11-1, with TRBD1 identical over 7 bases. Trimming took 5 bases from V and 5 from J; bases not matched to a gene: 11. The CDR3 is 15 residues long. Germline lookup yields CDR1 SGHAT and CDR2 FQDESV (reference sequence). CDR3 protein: CASSPKKTGQTEAFF. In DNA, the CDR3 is TGTGCCAGCAGCCCAAAAAAGACAGGGCAGACTGAAGCTTTCTTT.

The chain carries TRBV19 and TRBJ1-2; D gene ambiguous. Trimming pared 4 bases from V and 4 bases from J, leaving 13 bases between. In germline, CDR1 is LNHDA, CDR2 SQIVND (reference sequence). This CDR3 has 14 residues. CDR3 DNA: TGTGCCAGTAGTACGCGGCGCATCGGCTATGGCTACACCTTC. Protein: CASSTRRIGYGYTF.

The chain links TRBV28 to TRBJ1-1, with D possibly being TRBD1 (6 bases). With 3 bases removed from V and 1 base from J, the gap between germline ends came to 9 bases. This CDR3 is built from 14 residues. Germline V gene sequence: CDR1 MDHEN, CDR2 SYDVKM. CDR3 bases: TGTGCCAGCAGTTTTAGGGGGGGGAACACTGAAGCTTTCTTT. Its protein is CASSFRGGNTEAFF.

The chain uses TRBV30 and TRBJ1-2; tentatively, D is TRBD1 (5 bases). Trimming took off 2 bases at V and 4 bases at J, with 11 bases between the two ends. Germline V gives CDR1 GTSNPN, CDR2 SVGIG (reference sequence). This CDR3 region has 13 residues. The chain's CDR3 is CAWSRGGFYGYTF. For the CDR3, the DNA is TGTGCCTGGAGTCGCGGGGGGTTCTATGGCTACACCTTC. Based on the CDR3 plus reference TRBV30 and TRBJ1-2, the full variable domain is SQTIHQWPATLVQPVGSPLSLECTVEGTSNPNLYWYRQAAGRGLQLLFYSVGIGQISSEVPQNLSASRPQDRQFILSSKKLLLSDSGFYLCAWSRGGFYGYTFGSGTRLTVV.

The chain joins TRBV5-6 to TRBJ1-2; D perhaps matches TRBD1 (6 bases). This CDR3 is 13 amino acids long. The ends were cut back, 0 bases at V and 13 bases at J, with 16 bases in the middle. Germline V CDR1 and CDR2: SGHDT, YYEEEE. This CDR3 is CASSLGMGTTTTF. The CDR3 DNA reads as TGTGCCAGCAGCTTGGGAATGGGGACAACAACCACCTTC. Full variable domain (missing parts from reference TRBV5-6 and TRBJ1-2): DAGVTQSPTHLIKTRGQQVTLRCSPKSGHDTVSWYQQALGQGPQFIFQYYEEEERQRGNFPDRFSGHQFPNYSSELNVNALLLGDSALYLCASSLGMGTTTTFGSGTRLTVV.

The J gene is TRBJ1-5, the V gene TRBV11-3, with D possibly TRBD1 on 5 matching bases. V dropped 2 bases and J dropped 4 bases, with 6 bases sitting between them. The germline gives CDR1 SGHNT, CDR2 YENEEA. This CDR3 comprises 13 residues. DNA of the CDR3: TGTGCCAGCAGCTTATCAGGGAATCAGCCCCAGCATTTT. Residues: CASSLSGNQPQHF. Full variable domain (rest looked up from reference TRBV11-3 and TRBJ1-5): EAGVVQSPRYKIIEKKQPVAFWCNPISGHNTLYWYLQNLGQGPELLIRYENEEAVDDSQLPKDRFSAERLKGVDSTLKIQPAELGDSAVYLCASSLSGNQPQHFGDGTRLSIL.

The CDR3 DNA follows: TGTGCCAGCAGCCCGGGACAGGGGAGGGATCAGCCCCAGCATTTT. Amino acids: CASSPGQGRDQPQHF. This sequence joins TRBV6-6 and TRBJ1-5; TRBD1 aligns across 10 bases. Germline values: CDR1 MNHNY, CDR2 SVGAGI (reference sequence). Trimming cost V 6 bases and J 5 bases; bases outside gene matches: 7. The CDR3 has 15 residues.

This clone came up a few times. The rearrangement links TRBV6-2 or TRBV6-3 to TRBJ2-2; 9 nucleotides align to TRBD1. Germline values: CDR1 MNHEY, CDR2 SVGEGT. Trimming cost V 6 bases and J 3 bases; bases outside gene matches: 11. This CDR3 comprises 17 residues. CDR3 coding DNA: TGTGCCAGCAGCCCTGGGGGGACAGGGAGGTACACCGGGGAGCTGTTTTTT. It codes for CASSPGGTGRYTGELFF.

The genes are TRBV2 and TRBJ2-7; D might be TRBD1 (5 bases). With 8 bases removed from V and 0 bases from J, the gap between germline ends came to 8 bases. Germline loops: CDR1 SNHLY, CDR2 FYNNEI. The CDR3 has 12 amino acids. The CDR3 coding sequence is TGTGCCAGCCAGGACACCTCCTACGAGCAGTACTTC. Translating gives CASQDTSYEQYF.

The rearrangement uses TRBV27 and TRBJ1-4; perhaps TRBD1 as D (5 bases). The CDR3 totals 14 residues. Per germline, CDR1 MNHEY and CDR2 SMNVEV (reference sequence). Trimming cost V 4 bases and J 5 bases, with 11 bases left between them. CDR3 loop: CASSSNRQNEKLFF. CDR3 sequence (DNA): TGTGCCAGCAGTTCGAACAGACAGAATGAAAAACTGTTTTTT.

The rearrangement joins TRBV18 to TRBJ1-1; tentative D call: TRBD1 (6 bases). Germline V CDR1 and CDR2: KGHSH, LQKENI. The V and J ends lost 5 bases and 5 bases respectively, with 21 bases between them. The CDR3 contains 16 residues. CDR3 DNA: TGTGCCAGCTCAATCACGGGACAAACAACAAGAACTGAAGCTTTCTTT. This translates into CASSITGQTTRTEAFF.

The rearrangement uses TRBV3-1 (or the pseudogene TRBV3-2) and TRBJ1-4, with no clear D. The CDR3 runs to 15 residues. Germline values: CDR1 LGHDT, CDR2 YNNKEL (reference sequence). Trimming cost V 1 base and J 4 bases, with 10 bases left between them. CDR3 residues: CASSQAGGGNEKLFF. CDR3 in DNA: TGTGCCAGCAGCCAAGCCGGAGGAGGTAATGAAAAACTGTTTTTT.

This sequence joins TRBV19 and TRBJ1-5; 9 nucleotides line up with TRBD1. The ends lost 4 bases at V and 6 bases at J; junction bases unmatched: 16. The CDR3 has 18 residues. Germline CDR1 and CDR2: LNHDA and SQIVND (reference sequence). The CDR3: CASSKLGSGTGSSQPQHF. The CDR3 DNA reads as TGTGCCAGTAGTAAATTGGGTTCAGGGACAGGGAGCTCTCAGCCCCAGCATTTT.

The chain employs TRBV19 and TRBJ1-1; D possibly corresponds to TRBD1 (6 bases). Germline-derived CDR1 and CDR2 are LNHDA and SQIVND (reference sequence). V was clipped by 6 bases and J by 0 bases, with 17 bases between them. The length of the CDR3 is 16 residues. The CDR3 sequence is CASSRGTLRVNTEAFF. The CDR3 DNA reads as TGTGCCAGTAGCCGAGGGACATTGAGAGTGAACACTGAAGCTTTCTTT.

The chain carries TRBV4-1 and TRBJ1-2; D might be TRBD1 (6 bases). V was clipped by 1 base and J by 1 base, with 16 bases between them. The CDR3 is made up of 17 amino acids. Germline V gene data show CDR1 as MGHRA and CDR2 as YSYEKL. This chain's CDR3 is CASSQVWGRGYNYGYTF. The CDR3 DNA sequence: TGCGCCAGCAGCCAAGTATGGGGAAGGGGGTATAACTATGGCTACACCTTC.

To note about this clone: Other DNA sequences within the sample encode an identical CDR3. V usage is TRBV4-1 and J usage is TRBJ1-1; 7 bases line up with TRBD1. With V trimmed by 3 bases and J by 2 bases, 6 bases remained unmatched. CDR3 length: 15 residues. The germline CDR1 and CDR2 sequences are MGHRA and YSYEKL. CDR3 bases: TGCGCCAGCAGCCACCGAGACAGGGACAACACTGAAGCTTTCTTT. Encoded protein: CASSHRDRDNTEAFF.

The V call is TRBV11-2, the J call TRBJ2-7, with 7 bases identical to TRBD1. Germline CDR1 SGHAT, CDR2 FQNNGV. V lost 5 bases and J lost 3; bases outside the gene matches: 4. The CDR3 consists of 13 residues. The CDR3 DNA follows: TGTGCCAGCAGCCGAGACAGGGACTACGAGCAGTACTTC. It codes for CASSRDRDYEQYF. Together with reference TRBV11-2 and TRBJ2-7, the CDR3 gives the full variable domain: EAGVAQSPRYKIIEKRQSVAFWCNPISGHATLYWYQQILGQGPKLLIQFQNNGVVDDSQLPKDRFSAERLKGVDSTLKIQPAKLEDSAVYLCASSRDRDYEQYFGPGTRLTVT.

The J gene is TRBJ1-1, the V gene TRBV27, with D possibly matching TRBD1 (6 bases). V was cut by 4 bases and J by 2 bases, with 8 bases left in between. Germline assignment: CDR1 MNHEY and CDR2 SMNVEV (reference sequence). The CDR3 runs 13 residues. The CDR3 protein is CASSSRGNTEAFF. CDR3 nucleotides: TGTGCCAGCAGTTCCAGGGGTAACACTGAAGCTTTCTTT.